The present T cell receptor (beta chain) was sequenced within a study of CD8+ T cells in alopecia areata (dated by TCRdb to 2016 to 2019). For the study in its entirety: Treated patients were enrolled in an open-label pilot trial of oral tofacitinib at 5 to 10 mg twice daily for moderate-to-severe alopecia areata. Tofacitinib was given for 6 to 18 months, followed by 6 months of follow-up off drug to assess delayed response and recurrence. For the treated patients, the SALT score, which quantifies what percentage of scalp surface area is affected, served as the measure of disease severity. To study T cell clonal expansion in alopecia areata, the researchers applied high-throughput TCRbeta sequencing to both the C3H/HeJ mouse model and human patients. On the human side, TCRbeta sequencing was run on scalp tissue and on sorted CD4+ and CD8+ peripheral blood T cells from healthy controls and from alopecia areata patients with either patchy or totalis/universalis disease. Biopsies were taken from tofacitinib-treated patients at baseline and at 4 and 24 weeks of treatment, and a later scalp biopsy was taken in several of the tofacitinib-treated patients. Scalp clonality was compared across normal scalp (n=4), patchy alopecia areata scalp (n=8), and alopecia totalis/universalis scalp (n=8). The RNA source kit depended on sample type: the PAXgene miRNA kit for fixed scalp, the miRNeasy kit for PBMCs, and the RNeasy kit for mouse skin. immunoSEQ multiplex PCR using 35 Vbeta forward primers and 13 Jbeta reverse primers was used to amplify TCRbeta CDR3 regions. The paper's findings and limits, for the study overall: Higher clonality and more expanded CD8+ clones were observed in lesional scalp than in normal scalp, particularly in alopecia totalis/universalis, a finding suggestive of antigenic drive. With tofacitinib, both scalp clonality and the number of expanded CD8+ clones among the top 100 scalp clones went down significantly. Resident alphabeta T cells in normal human skin are also sequenced, complicating scalp TCR repertoire analysis, unlike mouse skin dominated by gammadelta T cells. Compared with mice, TCR sequences shared between patients were less clear, possibly partly because of HLA diversity across the patient population. During tofacitinib treatment, many expanded lesional clones stuck around in both scalp and blood, and this persistence may partly explain why relapse happens after treatment is stopped. Because the treated cohort was small and had only one nonresponder, larger studies are needed to examine links between baseline CD8+ expansion and response.

In this sample, this clone turned up a few times. Its antigen is currently not known. One base away there is no much larger clone; base qualities are not given. Other DNA sequences within the sample encode an identical CDR3. Libraries were built with the immunoSEQ multiplex PCR assay. For TCR sequencing, RNA was extracted from every sample and reverse transcribed into cDNA to serve as template. First-strand cDNA was synthesized with SuperScript III using a 2:1 mix of oligo-dT and random hexamers. A synthetic immune receptor repertoire was used to gauge amplification bias, and whatever bias remained was removed computationally. On the authors' methods: After raw reads were preprocessed to remove errors, the CDR3 was defined following IMGT conventions as running from the conserved cysteine to phenylalanine. Clonality was computed as 1 minus the Shannon entropy, with the entropy normalized by log2 of the number of productive unique TCRs. Whether each scalp clone was CD4 or CD8 was inferred by checking scalp TCRbeta sequences against the CD4 and CD8 repertoires from sorted blood. TCRdb stores this immuneACCESS table with in-frame sequences only. Part of the clones is absent; in the studies checked, under half of the shortfall reflects unresolved V genes, and no reason is known for the rest. V, J and clone size are taken as reported in that table, and D and trimming were inferred from the DNA itself. This sample lists around 120,000 clones; about half were detected once. Around 0.46% of the sample rests with the top ten.

In the paper's terms, the time point label means: around 4 weeks on oral tofacitinib. Taken with the paper, the label for treatment or condition translates to: oral pan-JAK inhibitor, 5-10 mg twice daily. Peripheral blood and lesional scalp punch biopsies were obtained from patients with alopecia areata. After PBMCs were isolated by density centrifugation and stained for CD3, CD4 and CD8, a FACSAria was used to sort CD4+ and CD8+ T cells. CDR1 and CDR2, per the germline V gene, are SQVTM and ANQGSEA. From the cysteine through the phenylalanine, the CDR3 covers 13 amino acids. Just CDR3 DNA is preserved here, 39 bases in frame from base 1. Trimming takes 4 bases from V and 0 bases from J, and the germline ends sit 4 bases apart.

The material sequenced was CD4+ T cells sorted from blood, taken at week 4, from a patient treated with tofacitinib. The receptor was isolated from a human donor with alopecia areata. The chain is made from TRBV29-1 and TRBJ2-6, with the D gene not clear enough to name. The CDR3 sequence is CSVAASGANVLTF. The base sequence is TGCAGCGTTGCAGCCTCTGGGGCCAACGTCCTGACTTTC.